Sequencing of this T cell receptor beta chain was carried out in a study of response to subunit inactivated influenza vaccine (dated by TCRdb to about 2018). Regarding the complete study: Deep quantitative profiling of the T cell receptor repertoire was used in the study to follow responses to a trivalent subunit inactivated influenza vaccine. What the authors observed across the whole study: The authors proposed that each seasonal influenza vaccination may bring in only a limited number of new T cells.

As for this clonotype: The antigen it recognizes is unknown. There are no base qualities to consult, and no much larger clone falls within one base.

The method was RT-PCR. Sequenced on an Illumina HiSeq 2500. TCRdb cleaned the public reads at Q25 with fastp, built clones with MiXCR and kept in-frame beta chains. Each CDR3 protein gets just one entry, which takes the most common genes and DNA from the rows behind it. This sample lists more than 700,000 distinct CDR3 sequences; 21% were detected once. The top ten clones comprise roughly 10% of the sample. Per the germline V gene (reference sequence), MNHNY is the CDR1 and SVGAGI is the CDR2. Taken from cysteine to phenylalanine, the CDR3 has 13 residues. Only the CDR3 DNA stays, 39 bases, in frame from base 1. A distance of 17 bases separates the germline ends of V and J, which lose 7 bases and 7 bases respectively.

The sequenced sample was PBMCs from blood, obtained about 5 days after vaccination. The receptor's source is a man over 45 who received an inactivated influenza vaccine. Donor details come from another sample of the same person, matched by shared clones. Here the chain combines TRBV6-6 and TRBJ2-7, with TRBD2 tentatively as D gene (5 bases match). The nucleotides are TGTGCCAGCACTAGCTCGCCCGGTGGGGAGCAGTACTTC. This sequence encodes CASTSSPGGEQYF.